The subject of this entry is one T cell receptor (beta chain). The sample comes from a study of OX40 agonist ivuxolimab in advanced cancers. Whole-study context: Patients received ivuxolimab, an agonistic anti-OX40 (CD134) antibody.

V was cut by 4 bases and J by 3 bases, with 11 bases left in between. CDR1 is WNHNN, CDR2 SYGVQD, per germline (reference sequence). CDR3 length: 14 amino acids. Only in-frame clones appear in the TCRdb table, and some are missing; sequencing was by immunoSEQ multiplex PCR. The sample yields 43,000 or so clones, more than 85% seen once. This specimen was CD4+ or CD8+ T cells sorted from blood, taken in a trial of the OX40 agonist ivuxolimab. The source is an adult with an advanced solid tumor such as melanoma, head and neck, liver or kidney cancer. The genes are TRBV10-1 and TRBJ2-3, with D possibly being TRBD1 (6 bases). Here the CDR3 DNA reads TGCGCCAGCAGTGGTAGGGGGAGTACAGATACGCAGTATTTT. Amino acid sequence: CASSGRGSTDTQYF.